The sequence of this T cell receptor (beta chain) was determined in a study of OX40 agonist ivuxolimab in advanced cancers. Findings and limits, study-wide: At 0.1 to 3.0 mg/kg and by week 6, CD4+ and CD8+ T cells in the blood had expanded clonally.

Libraries were prepared by immunoSEQ multiplex PCR; TCRdb keeps only in-frame clonotypes and omits some of them. This sample yields 20,000 to 30,000 clones, of which roughly three quarters are seen a single time; approximately 14% belongs to the top ten. About this clone: The antigen remains undetermined.

Trimming stripped 6 bases from V and 2 bases from J, with 15 bases between. Germline assignment: CDR1 SGHTA and CDR2 FQGNSA. The CDR3 contains 15 residues. The rearrangement links TRBV7-2 to TRBJ2-3, with D hard to call. The sequence came from an adult with an advanced solid tumor such as melanoma, head and neck, liver or kidney cancer. The sample was CD4+ or CD8+ T cells sorted from blood, taken in a trial of the OX40 agonist ivuxolimab. The CDR3 sequence: CASRVPAPVTDTQYF. The CDR3 DNA reads as TGTGCCAGCAGGGTACCAGCACCCGTCACAGATACGCAGTATTTT.